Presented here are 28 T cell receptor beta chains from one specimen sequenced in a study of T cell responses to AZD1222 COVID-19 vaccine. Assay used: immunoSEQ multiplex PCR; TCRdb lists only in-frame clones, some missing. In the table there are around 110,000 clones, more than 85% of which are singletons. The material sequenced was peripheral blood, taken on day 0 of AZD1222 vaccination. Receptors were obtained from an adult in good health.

The CDR3 nucleotides read TGCGCCAGCAGCTTGGTATATGGGAATGAGCAGTTCTTC. Translating it yields CASSLVYGNEQFF. The chain couples TRBV5-1 to TRBJ2-1; D is unclear. V was trimmed by 0 bases and J by 7 bases, leaving 8 bases between them. CDR3 length: 13 amino acids. Germline V lookup: CDR1 SGHRS, CDR2 YFSETQ.

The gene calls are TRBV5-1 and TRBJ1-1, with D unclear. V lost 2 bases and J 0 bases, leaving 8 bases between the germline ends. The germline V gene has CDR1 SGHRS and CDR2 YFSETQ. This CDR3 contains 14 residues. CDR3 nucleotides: TGCGCCAGCAGCTTTGCGGGTATGAACACTGAAGCTTTCTTT. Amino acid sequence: CASSFAGMNTEAFF.

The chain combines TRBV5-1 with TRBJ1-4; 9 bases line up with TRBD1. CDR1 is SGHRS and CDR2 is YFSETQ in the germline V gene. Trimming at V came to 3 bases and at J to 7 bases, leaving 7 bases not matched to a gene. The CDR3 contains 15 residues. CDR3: CASSSGQGAREKLFF. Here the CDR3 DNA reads TGCGCCAGCAGCTCGGGACAGGGTGCTCGTGAAAAACTGTTTTTT. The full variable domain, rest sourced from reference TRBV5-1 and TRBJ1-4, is KAGVTQTPRYLIKTRGQQVTLSCSPISGHRSVSWYQQTPGQGLQFLFEYFSETQRNKGNFPGRFSGRQFSNSRSEMNVSTLELGDSALYLCASSSGQGAREKLFFGSGTQLSVL.

CDR3 sequence (DNA): TGTGCCAGCAGCCAAGTTATAGGGACTCCCTCCTACGAGCAGTACTTC. Amino acid sequence: CASSQVIGTPSYEQYF. The gene calls are TRBV3-1 (or the pseudogene TRBV3-2) and TRBJ2-7; D is possibly TRBD2 (6 bases). The CDR3 sequence is 16 residues long. The germline V gene has CDR1 LGHDT and CDR2 YNNKEL (reference sequence). V was cut by 1 base and J by 0 bases, with 13 bases left in between.

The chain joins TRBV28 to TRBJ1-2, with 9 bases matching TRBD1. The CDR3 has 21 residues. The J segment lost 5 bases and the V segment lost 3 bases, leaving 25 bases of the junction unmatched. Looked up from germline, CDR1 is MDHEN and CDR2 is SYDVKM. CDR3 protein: CASSFPHATGGAFGGTYGYTF. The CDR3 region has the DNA TGTGCCAGCAGTTTCCCACACGCCACAGGGGGCGCGTTCGGGGGCACATATGGCTACACCTTC.

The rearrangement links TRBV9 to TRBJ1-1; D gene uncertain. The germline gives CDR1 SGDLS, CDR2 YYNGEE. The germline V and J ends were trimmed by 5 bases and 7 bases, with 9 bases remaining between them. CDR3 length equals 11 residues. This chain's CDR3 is CASRPTDEAFF. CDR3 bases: TGTGCCAGCAGACCGACGGATGAAGCTTTCTTT.

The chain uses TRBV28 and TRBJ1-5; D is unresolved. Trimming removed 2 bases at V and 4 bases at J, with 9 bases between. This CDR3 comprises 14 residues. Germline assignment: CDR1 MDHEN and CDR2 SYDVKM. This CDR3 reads CASSLPAPNQPQHF. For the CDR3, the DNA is TGTGCCAGCAGTTTACCGGCCCCAAATCAGCCCCAGCATTTT.

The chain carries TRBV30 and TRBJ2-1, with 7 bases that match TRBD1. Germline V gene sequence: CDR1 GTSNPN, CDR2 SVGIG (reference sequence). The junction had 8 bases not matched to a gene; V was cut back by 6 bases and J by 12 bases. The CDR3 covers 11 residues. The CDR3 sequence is CACPRQGTQFF. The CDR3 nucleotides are TGTGCCTGCCCACGACAGGGTACGCAGTTCTTC.

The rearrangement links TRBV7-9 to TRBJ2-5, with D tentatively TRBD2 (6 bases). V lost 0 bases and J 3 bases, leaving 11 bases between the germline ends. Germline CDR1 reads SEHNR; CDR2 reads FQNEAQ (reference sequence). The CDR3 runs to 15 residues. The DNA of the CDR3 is TGTGCCAGCAGCTTAGCGGAGGGGTGGGAAGAGACCCAGTACTTC. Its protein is CASSLAEGWEETQYF.

CDR3 nucleotides: TGTGCCAGCAGCGTAGACAGGGGAGGCTCTGGAAACACCATATATTTT. Translating it yields CASSVDRGGSGNTIYF. This rearrangement joins TRBV7-6 to TRBJ1-3, with 8 nucleotides matching TRBD1. With V trimmed by 5 bases and J by 0 bases, 6 bases remained unmatched. Germline CDR1 reads SGHVS; CDR2 reads FNYEAQ. The CDR3 has 16 residues.

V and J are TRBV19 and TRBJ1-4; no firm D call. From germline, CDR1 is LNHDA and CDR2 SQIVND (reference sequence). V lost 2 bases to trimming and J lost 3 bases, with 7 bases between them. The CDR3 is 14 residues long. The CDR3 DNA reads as TGTGCCAGTAGTATATCGGCGCCTAATGAAAAACTGTTTTTT. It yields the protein CASSISAPNEKLFF. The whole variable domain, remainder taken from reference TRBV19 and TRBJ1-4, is DGGITQSPKYLFRKEGQNVTLSCEQNLNHDAMYWYRQDPGQGLRLIYYSQIVNDFQKGDIAEGYSVSREKKESFPLTVTSAQKNPTAFYLCASSISAPNEKLFFGSGTQLSVL.

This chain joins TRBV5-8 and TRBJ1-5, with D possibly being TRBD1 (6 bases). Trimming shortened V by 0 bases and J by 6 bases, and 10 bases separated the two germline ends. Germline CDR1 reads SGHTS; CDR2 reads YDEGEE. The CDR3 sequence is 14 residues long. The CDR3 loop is CASSLAGGRQPQHF. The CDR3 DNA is TGTGCCAGCAGCTTGGCGGGGGGCCGTCAGCCCCAGCATTTT.

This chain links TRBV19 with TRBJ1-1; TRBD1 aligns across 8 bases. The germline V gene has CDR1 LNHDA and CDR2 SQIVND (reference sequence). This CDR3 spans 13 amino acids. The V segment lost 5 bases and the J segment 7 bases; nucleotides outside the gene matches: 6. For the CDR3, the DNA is TGTGCCAGTAGTTGGACAGGGTTCGATGAAGCTTTCTTT. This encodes CASSWTGFDEAFF.

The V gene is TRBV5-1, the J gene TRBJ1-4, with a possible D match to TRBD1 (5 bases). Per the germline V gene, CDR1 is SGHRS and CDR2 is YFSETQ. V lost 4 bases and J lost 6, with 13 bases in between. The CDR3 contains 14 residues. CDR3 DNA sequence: TGCGCCAGCAGCCCCTACCAGGGAGATGAAAAACTGTTTTTT. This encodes CASSPYQGDEKLFF. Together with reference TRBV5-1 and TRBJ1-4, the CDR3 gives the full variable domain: KAGVTQTPRYLIKTRGQQVTLSCSPISGHRSVSWYQQTPGQGLQFLFEYFSETQRNKGNFPGRFSGRQFSNSRSEMNVSTLELGDSALYLCASSPYQGDEKLFFGSGTQLSVL.

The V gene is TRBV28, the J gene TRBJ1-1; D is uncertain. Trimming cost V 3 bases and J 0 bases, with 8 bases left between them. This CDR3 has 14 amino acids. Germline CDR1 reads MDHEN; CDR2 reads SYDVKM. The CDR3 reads CASSLVSVNTEAFF. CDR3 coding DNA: TGTGCCAGCAGTTTGGTCAGCGTGAACACTGAAGCTTTCTTT.

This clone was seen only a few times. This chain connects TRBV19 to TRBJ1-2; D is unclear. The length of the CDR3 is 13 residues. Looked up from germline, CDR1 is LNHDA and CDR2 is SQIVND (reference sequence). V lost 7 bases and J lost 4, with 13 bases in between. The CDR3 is CASNKETGYGYTF. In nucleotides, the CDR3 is TGTGCCAGTAATAAGGAAACGGGCTATGGCTACACCTTC.

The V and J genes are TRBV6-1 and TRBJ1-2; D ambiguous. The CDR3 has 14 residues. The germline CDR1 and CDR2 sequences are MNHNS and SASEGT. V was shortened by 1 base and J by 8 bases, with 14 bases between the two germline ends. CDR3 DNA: TGTGCCAGCAGTGAAGGGGCCGGCACCTGGGGCTACACCTTC. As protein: CASSEGAGTWGYTF.

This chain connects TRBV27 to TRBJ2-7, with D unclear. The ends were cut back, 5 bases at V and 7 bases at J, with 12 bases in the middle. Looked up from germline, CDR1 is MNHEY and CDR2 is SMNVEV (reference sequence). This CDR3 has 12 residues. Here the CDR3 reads CASSPGPIEQYF. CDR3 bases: TGTGCCAGCAGTCCAGGACCCATAGAGCAGTACTTC.

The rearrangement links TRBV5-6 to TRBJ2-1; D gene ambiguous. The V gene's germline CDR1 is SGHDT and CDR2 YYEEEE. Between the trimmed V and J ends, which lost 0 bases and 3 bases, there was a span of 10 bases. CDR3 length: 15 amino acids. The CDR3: CASSLEVFSYNEQFF. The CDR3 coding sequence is TGTGCCAGCAGCTTGGAAGTTTTCAGCTACAATGAGCAGTTCTTC. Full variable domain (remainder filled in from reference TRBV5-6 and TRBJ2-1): DAGVTQSPTHLIKTRGQQVTLRCSPKSGHDTVSWYQQALGQGPQFIFQYYEEEERQRGNFPDRFSGHQFPNYSSELNVNALLLGDSALYLCASSLEVFSYNEQFFGPGTRLTVL.

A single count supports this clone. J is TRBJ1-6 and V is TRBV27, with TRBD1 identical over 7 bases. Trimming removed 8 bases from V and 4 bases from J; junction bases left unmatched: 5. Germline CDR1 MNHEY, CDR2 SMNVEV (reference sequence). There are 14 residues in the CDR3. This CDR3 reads CASGNRGYNSPLHF. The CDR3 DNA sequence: TGTGCCAGCGGCAACAGGGGTTATAATTCACCCCTCCACTTT.

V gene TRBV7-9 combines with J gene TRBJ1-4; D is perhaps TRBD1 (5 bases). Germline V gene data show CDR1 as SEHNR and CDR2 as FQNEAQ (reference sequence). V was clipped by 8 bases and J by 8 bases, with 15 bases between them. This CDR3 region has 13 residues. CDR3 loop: CASVRAGEEKLFF. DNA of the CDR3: TGTGCCAGCGTTAGGGCGGGGGAAGAAAAACTGTTTTTT.

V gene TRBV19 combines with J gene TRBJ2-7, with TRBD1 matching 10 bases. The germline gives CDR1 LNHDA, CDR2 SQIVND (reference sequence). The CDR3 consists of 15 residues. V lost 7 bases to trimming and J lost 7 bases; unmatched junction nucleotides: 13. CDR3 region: CASTITGTGVQEQYF. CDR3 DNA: TGTGCCAGTACCATAACCGGGACAGGGGTACAAGAGCAGTACTTC.

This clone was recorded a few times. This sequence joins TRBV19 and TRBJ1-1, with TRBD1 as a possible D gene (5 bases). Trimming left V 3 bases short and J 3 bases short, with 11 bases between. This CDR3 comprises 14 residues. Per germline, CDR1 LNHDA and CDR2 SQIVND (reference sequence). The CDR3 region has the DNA TGTGCCAGTAGTATCAGCTGGGGGGACACTGAAGCTTTCTTT. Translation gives CASSISWGDTEAFF.

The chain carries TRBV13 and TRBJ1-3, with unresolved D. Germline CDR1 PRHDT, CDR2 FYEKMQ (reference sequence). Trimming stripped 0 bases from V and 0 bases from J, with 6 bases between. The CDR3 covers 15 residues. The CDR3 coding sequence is TGTGCCAGCAGCTTAGGCCACTTCTCTGGAAACACCATATATTTT. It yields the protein CASSLGHFSGNTIYF.

CDR3 coding DNA: TGTGCCAGCAGTGAAAACGGGAGCGGAGAGCAGTACTTC. Its protein product is CASSENGSGEQYF. The V call is TRBV6-1, the J call TRBJ2-7; tentatively, D is TRBD2 (6 bases). The V end lost 2 bases, the J end lost 7 bases, and 12 bases lay between the germline ends. The CDR3 covers 13 residues. Per germline, CDR1 MNHNS and CDR2 SASEGT.

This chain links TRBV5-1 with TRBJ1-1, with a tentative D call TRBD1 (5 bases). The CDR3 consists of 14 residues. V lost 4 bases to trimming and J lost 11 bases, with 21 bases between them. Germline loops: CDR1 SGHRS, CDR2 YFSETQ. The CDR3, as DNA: TGCGCCAGCAGCGGCGACAGCCTGAGCACTGTTGCTTTCTTT. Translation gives CASSGDSLSTVAFF.

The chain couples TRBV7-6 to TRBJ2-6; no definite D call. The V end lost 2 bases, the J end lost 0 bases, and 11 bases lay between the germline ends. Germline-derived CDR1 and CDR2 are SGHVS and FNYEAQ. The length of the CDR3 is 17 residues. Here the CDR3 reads CASSLRASGSGANVLTF. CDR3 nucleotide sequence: TGTGCCAGCAGCTTACGGGCTTCAGGCTCTGGGGCCAACGTCCTGACTTTC.

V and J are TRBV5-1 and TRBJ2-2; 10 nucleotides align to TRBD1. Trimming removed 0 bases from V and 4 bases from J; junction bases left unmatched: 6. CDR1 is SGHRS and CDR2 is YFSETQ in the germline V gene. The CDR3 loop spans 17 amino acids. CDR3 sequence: CASSLAGQGVGTGELFF. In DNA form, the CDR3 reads TGCGCCAGCAGCTTGGCTGGACAGGGGGTAGGCACCGGGGAGCTGTTTTTT.